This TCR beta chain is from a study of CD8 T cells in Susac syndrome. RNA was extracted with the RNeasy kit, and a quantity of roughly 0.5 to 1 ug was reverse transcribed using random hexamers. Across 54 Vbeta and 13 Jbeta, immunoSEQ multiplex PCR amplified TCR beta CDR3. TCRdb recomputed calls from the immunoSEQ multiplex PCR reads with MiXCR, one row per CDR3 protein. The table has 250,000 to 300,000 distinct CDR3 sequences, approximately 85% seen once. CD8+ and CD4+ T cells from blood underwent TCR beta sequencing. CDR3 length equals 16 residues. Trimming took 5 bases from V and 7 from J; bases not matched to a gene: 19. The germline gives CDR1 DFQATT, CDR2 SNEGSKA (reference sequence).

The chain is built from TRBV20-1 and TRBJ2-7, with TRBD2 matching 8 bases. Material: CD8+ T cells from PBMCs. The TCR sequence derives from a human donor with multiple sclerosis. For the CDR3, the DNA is TGCAGTGCTCCCGCACAGATGGGACTAGTTTCGTTTGAGCAGTACTTC. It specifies CSAPAQMGLVSFEQYF.